This entry lists 11 T cell receptor beta chains sequenced from one sample in a study of OX40 agonist ivuxolimab in advanced cancers. Measured with immunoSEQ multiplex PCR; TCRdb has only the in-frame clones, and not every one. Of 100,000 to 120,000 clones in the sample, 91% were seen once. Sequencing was performed on CD4+ or CD8+ T cells sorted from blood, taken in a trial of the OX40 agonist ivuxolimab. The receptors shown here come from an adult with an advanced solid tumor such as melanoma, head and neck, liver or kidney cancer.

This chain connects TRBV7-8 to TRBJ2-7; unclear D gene. Germline V gene sequence: CDR1 SGHVS, CDR2 FQNEAQ. The CDR3 runs 14 residues. The V and J ends lost 5 bases and 1 base respectively, with 12 bases between them. The CDR3 here is CASSHGPLSYEQYF. The CDR3 bases are TGTGCCAGCAGCCACGGGCCCCTATCCTACGAGCAGTACTTC.

This clone was picked up one time. This chain joins TRBV6-1 and TRBJ2-3; no clear D. The CDR3 extends over 14 amino acids. The germline V gene has CDR1 MNHNS and CDR2 SASEGT. The V end was cut by 8 bases, the J end by 0 bases, with 12 bases between. In DNA form, the CDR3 reads TGTGCCAGCGAAATGGCGGATAGCACAGATACGCAGTATTTT. Translated: CASEMADSTDTQYF.

The rearrangement uses TRBV11-2 and TRBJ1-2; D unclear. The CDR3 runs to 11 residues. The germline V gene encodes CDR1 SGHAT and CDR2 FQNNGV. V dropped 3 bases and J dropped 7 bases, with 6 bases sitting between them. The DNA of the CDR3 is TGTGCCAGCAGCTTTCGGGGTGGCTACACCTTC. Protein: CASSFRGGYTF.

The chain couples TRBV7-9 to TRBJ2-1, with D unresolved. The germline gives CDR1 SEHNR, CDR2 FQNEAQ (reference sequence). The CDR3 loop spans 13 amino acids. V was cut by 1 base and J by 8 bases, with 9 bases left in between. CDR3 amino acids: CASSLVQVYEQFF. The CDR3 coding sequence is TGTGCCAGCAGCTTAGTCCAGGTGTATGAGCAGTTCTTC.

V usage is TRBV6-5 and J usage is TRBJ2-1; the match to TRBD1 covers 7 bases. Unmatched junction bases numbered 6, after V lost 5 bases and J lost 2 bases. Germline CDR1 and CDR2: MNHEY and SVGAGI. The CDR3 loop spans 15 amino acids. Here the CDR3 reads CASSPDRRTYNEQFF. The CDR3 DNA reads as TGTGCCAGCAGTCCGGACAGGCGAACCTACAATGAGCAGTTCTTC.

The chain is built from TRBV6-1 and TRBJ2-7; 7 bases are a match to TRBD2. The length of the CDR3 is 15 residues. Germline V gene data show CDR1 as MNHNS and CDR2 as SASEGT. Trimming removed 5 bases from V and 5 bases from J; junction bases left unmatched: 12. The CDR3 DNA reads TGTGCCAGCAGTTTGCGCGAGGGAGGGCCTAACGAGCAGTACTTC. It is translated as CASSLREGGPNEQYF.

The genes are TRBV10-3 and TRBJ2-3, with 8 nucleotides matching TRBD2. The CDR3 has 16 residues. Losses at the gene ends were 4 bases for V and 2 bases for J; bases not matched to a gene: 8. In germline, CDR1 is ENHRY, CDR2 SYGVKD. CDR3 nucleotides: TGTGCCATCAGTGGGATCGGGGGGGTTTACACAGATACGCAGTATTTT. This encodes CAISGIGGVYTDTQYF.

The chain is built from TRBV6-1 and TRBJ1-3, with D possibly matching TRBD1 (5 bases). CDR1 MNHNS and CDR2 SASEGT come from the germline V gene. The CDR3 consists of 18 residues. V was pared by 0 bases and J by 0 bases, with 15 bases between. CDR3 nucleotide sequence: TGTGCCAGCAGTGAAGCGAGGCACGACAGCTTCTCTGGAAACACCATATATTTT. This codes for CASSEARHDSFSGNTIYF.

J is TRBJ1-2 and V is TRBV19; a weak D match, TRBD1 (5 bases). V lost 6 bases to trimming and J lost 2 bases, with 16 bases between them. CDR1 LNHDA and CDR2 SQIVND come from the germline V gene (reference sequence). The CDR3 is 15 residues long. The CDR3 DNA follows: TGTGCCAGTAGGGGGCTACGGACCGGAAACTATGGCTACACCTTC. Translation gives CASRGLRTGNYGYTF.

The chain is built from TRBV5-4 and TRBJ1-1, with 7 bases identical to TRBD1. Germline CDR1 reads SGHNT; CDR2 reads YYREEE (reference sequence). The CDR3 length is 19 residues. J gave up 0 bases and V 0 bases, and 14 bases lay outside the gene matches. The CDR3 DNA is TGTGCCAGCAGCTTGGGGACCAGGGGGATTTTTAGTGTGAACACTGAAGCTTTCTTT. Its translation is CASSLGTRGIFSVNTEAFF.

The chain has TRBV6-6 and TRBJ2-1; D call uncertain. Germline V gives CDR1 MNHNY, CDR2 SVGAGI (reference sequence). Between the trimmed V and J ends, which lost 2 bases and 5 bases, there was a span of 10 bases. The CDR3 sequence is 14 residues long. This CDR3 is CASSYETANNEQFF. DNA for the CDR3: TGTGCCAGCAGTTACGAGACGGCGAACAATGAGCAGTTCTTC.